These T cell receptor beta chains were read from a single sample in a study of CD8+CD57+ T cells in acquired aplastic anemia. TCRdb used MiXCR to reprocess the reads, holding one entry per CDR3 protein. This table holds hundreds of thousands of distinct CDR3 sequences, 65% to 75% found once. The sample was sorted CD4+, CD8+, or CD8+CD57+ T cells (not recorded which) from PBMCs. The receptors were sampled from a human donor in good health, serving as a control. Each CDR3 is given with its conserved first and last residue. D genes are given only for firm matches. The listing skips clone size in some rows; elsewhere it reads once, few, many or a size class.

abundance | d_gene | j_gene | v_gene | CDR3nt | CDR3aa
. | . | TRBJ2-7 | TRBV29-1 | TGCAGCGCAGTAAAGGGGAATGGGCAGTACTTC | CSAVKGNGQYF
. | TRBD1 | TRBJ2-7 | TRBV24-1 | TGTGCCACCAGGGGACAGGGCGTTAGGCCTTCCTCCTACGAGCAGTACTTC | CATRGQGVRPSSYEQYF
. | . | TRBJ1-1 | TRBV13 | TGTGCCAGCAGTGTGATGGCGGCGAACACTGAAGCTTTCTTT | CASSVMAANTEAFF
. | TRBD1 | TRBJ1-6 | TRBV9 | TGTGCCAGCAGCCTAATGGACAGGGATAATTCACCCCTCCACTTT | CASSLMDRDNSPLHF
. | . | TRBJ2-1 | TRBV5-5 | TGTGCCAGCAGCTTGGTATCGTGGGGGACCGGATCCTACAATGAGCAGTTCTTC | CASSLVSWGTGSYNEQFF
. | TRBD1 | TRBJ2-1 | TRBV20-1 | TGCAGTGCTAGAGAGAGCAGGGGGTTCTCTTTATACAATGAGCAGTTCTTC | CSARESRGFSLYNEQFF
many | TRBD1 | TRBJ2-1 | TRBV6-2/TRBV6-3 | TGTGCCAGCAGACAGGGGCCCCTATCTGACAATGAGCAGTTCTTC | CASRQGPLSDNEQFF
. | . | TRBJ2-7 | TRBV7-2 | TGCGCCAGCAGCGCCACGGGACGGCGCTATGAGCAGTACTTC | CASSATGRRYEQYF
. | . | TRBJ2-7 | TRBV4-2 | TGTGCCAGCAGCCAAGAACAGGGAGGGCCCTACGAGCAGTACTTC | CASSQEQGGPYEQYF
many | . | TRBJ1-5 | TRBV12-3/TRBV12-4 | TGTGCCAGCAGTGGGGGCAATCAGCCCCAGCATTTT | CASSGGNQPQHF
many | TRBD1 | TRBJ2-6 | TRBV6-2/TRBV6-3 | TGTGCCAGCAGTTACGCGAACAGGGGGATCTCTGGGGCCAACGTCCTGACTTTC | CASSYANRGISGANVLTF
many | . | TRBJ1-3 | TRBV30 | TGTGCCTGGAGTCGACGAGCCTCTGGAAACACCATATATTTT | CAWSRRASGNTIYF
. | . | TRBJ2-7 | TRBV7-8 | TGTGCCAGCAGGTCAGACGGGGGAACCTACAAGCAGTACTTC | CASRSDGGTYKQYF
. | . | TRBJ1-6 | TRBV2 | TGTGCCAGCAGCTTAGATGGTGACAAGGGTAATTCGCCCCTCCACTTT | CASSLDGDKGNSPLHF
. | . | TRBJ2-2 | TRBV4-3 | TGCGCCACCAGCCACCTCGACACCGGGGAGCTGTTTTTT | CATSHLDTGELFF
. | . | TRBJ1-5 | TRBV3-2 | TGTGCCAGCAGCACCCGCGGCTGGGGTCAGCCCCAGCGTTTT | CASSTRGWGQPQRF
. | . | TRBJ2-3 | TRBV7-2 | . | CASNQWGLEQYFGF
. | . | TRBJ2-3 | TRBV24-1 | TGTGCCACCAGTGATTTTGGGAGGAGCACAGATACGCAGTATTTT | CATSDFGRSTDTQYF
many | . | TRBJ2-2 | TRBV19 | TGTGCCAGTATAGGTGAGCGGAACACCGGGGAGCTGTTTTTT | CASIGERNTGELFF
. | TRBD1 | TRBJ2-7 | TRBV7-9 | TGTGCCAGCAGCGGAAGGGACAGCGAGCAGTACTTC | CASSGRDSEQYF
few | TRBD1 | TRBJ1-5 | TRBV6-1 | TGTGCCAGCAGTGAAGGGACAGGGAGCAATCAGCCCCAGCATTTT | CASSEGTGSNQPQHF
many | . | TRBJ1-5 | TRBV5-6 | TGTGCCAGCAGCTTTATAGATCAGCCCCAGCATTTT | CASSFIDQPQHF
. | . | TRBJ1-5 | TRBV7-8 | TGTGCCAGCAGCGAGGGCCAGGATCAGAGCCAGCAATTT | CASSEGQDQSQQF
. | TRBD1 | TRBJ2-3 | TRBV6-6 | TGTGCCGCCGGGTTATTCCCGGGACAGCCCACAGATACGCAGTATTTT | CAAGLFPGQPTDTQYF
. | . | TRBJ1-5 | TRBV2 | TGTGCCAGCAGATTCCGGGAGGGAAGCAATCAGCCCCAGCATTTT | CASRFREGSNQPQHF
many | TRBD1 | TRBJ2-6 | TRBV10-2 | TGCGCCAGCAGCGAATCTCTAACAGGGGCTGGGGCCAACGTCCTGACTTTC | CASSESLTGAGANVLTF
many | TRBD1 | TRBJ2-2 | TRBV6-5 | TGTGCCAGCAGATCTCCGGGACAGGGTAGCACCGGGGAGCTGTTTTTT | CASRSPGQGSTGELFF
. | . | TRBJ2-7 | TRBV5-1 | TGCGCCAGCAGCTTGACCCCGATCTCCTACGAGCAGTACTTC | CASSLTPISYEQYF
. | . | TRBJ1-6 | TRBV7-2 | TGTGCCAGCAGCTTGGGACAATCAAATCAGCCTCAGCACCTCCACTTT | CASSLGQSNQPQHLHF
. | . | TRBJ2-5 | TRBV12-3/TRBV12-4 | TGTGCCAGTTCCCCTTCGCGGGCCATAGAGACCCAGTACTTC | CASSPSRAIETQYF
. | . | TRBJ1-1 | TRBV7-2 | TGCGCCAGCAGCTTGGGGTCCTTAACTCCTGAAGCTTTCTTT | CASSLGSLTPEAFF
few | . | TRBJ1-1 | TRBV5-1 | TGCGCCAGCAGCTTGGCCGCCTGGGGATCTCAAGCTTTCTTT | CASSLAAWGSQAFF
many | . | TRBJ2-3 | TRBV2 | TGTGCCAGCAGCACAGGGTTGGGCACAGATACGCAGTATTTT | CASSTGLGTDTQYF
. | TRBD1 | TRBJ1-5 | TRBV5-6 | TGTGCCAGCAGCTTACGGACAGGGGGACGGGGCAATCAGCCCCAGCATTTT | CASSLRTGGRGNQPQHF
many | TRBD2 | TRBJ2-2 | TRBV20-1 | TGCAGTGCTACGACTAGCGGGGGGAACACCGGGGAGCTGTTTTTT | CSATTSGGNTGELFF
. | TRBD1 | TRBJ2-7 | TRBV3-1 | TGTGCCAGCAGCGCCTGGACAGGGGTCTCCGACGCGCAGTACTTC | CASSAWTGVSDAQYF